The 30 T cell receptor beta chains reported below all come from one sample, sequenced in a study of shared clonotypes between healthy human individuals. Sequencing was performed with immunoSEQ multiplex PCR; in TCRdb, only in-frame clones are kept and a portion is missing. Seen here are under 2,500,000 clones, 90% to 96% observed once, and the top ten hold around 0.13%. Sequences were obtained from naive CD4+ T cells sorted from blood. Specified subset: CD45RA+ positively selected. These receptors came from a man younger than 30 in good health.

A note on this clone: Other DNA sequences in this sample translate to the same CDR3. V usage is TRBV11-2 and J usage is TRBJ2-7, with D possibly being TRBD1 (6 bases). The CDR3 is 13 residues long. Germline V gene sequence: CDR1 SGHAT, CDR2 FQNNGV. V was clipped by 5 bases and J by 4 bases, with 12 bases between them. CDR3 sequence reads: CASSLTGLYEQYF. In DNA form, the CDR3 reads TGTGCCAGCAGCCTCACAGGGTTGTACGAGCAGTACTTC.

In this sample, this clone turned up once. Other DNA sequences in this sample translate to the same CDR3. The CDR3 loop reads CASSVGVVETQYF. The CDR3 nucleotides read TGTGCCAGCAGCGTAGGAGTGGTTGAGACCCAGTACTTC. V gene TRBV9 combines with J gene TRBJ2-5, with unresolved D. The V gene's germline CDR1 is SGDLS and CDR2 YYNGEE. This CDR3 contains 13 residues. Trimming shortened V by 0 bases and J by 5 bases, and 8 bases separated the two germline ends.

V is TRBV11-2 and J is TRBJ2-2; unclear D gene. The CDR3 covers 15 residues. V lost 0 bases to trimming and J lost 2 bases, with 7 bases between them. Germline V gene data show CDR1 as SGHAT and CDR2 as FQNNGV. As DNA, the CDR3 is TGTGCCAGCAGCTTAGACTCCATAAACACCGGGGAGCTGTTTTTT. Protein sequence: CASSLDSINTGELFF.

This chain links TRBV28 with TRBJ1-4, with a possible D match to TRBD1 (5 bases). V lost 4 bases and J 4 bases, leaving 19 bases between the germline ends. Germline V gives CDR1 MDHEN, CDR2 SYDVKM. This CDR3 has 17 amino acids. The CDR3 region is CASSYERTNRGNEKLFF. The CDR3 bases are TGTGCCAGCAGTTACGAGAGGACAAATAGGGGTAATGAAAAACTGTTTTTT.

The gene calls are TRBV4-1 and TRBJ2-1, with 10 bases aligning to TRBD2. The CDR3 extends over 15 amino acids. Trimming at V came to 3 bases and at J to 5 bases, leaving 4 bases not matched to a gene. Per the germline V gene, CDR1 is MGHRA and CDR2 is YSYEKL. The CDR3 protein is CASSQRGLANNEQFF. CDR3 DNA sequence: TGCGCCAGCAGCCAGAGGGGACTAGCGAACAATGAGCAGTTCTTC.

This chain uses TRBV5-8 with TRBJ2-7; D is ambiguous. The V gene's germline CDR1 is SGHTS and CDR2 YDEGEE. V gave up 1 base and J gave up 2 bases, with 13 bases separating them. The CDR3 loop spans 15 amino acids. The CDR3 spells CASSLRRLGPYEQYF. CDR3 nucleotides: TGTGCCAGCAGCTTGCGAAGGTTAGGACCCTACGAGCAGTACTTC. Supplemented by reference TRBV5-8 and TRBJ2-7, the full variable domain reads EAGVTQSPTHLIKTRGQQATLRCSPISGHTSVYWYQQALGLGLQFLLWYDEGEERNRGNFPPRFSGRQFPNYSSELNVNALELEDSALYLCASSLRRLGPYEQYFGPGTRLTVT.

The chain employs TRBV7-9 and TRBJ1-4; 12 positions match TRBD1. Germline V gene data show CDR1 as SEHNR and CDR2 as FQNEAQ (reference sequence). After removal of 2 bases from V and 7 bases from J, the junction contained 14 bases not matched to a gene. This CDR3 contains 19 residues. The CDR3: CASSLMGTGTGGRLEKLFF. The CDR3 DNA follows: TGTGCCAGCAGCTTAATGGGCACCGGGACAGGGGGCCGGCTTGAAAAACTGTTTTTT.

The chain joins TRBV19 to TRBJ1-4; tentative D call: TRBD1 (6 bases). This CDR3 contains 17 residues. Trimming cost V 5 bases and J 6 bases, with 22 bases left between them. Germline CDR1 and CDR2: LNHDA and SQIVND (reference sequence). The CDR3, as DNA: TGTGCCAGTAGTCCTTACGAATACAGGGTGAACGATGAAAAACTGTTTTTT. Its translation: CASSPYEYRVNDEKLFF.

The J gene is TRBJ1-2, the V gene TRBV19; D is ambiguous. The V gene lost 7 bases and the J gene lost 7 bases, with 16 bases spanning the gap. The CDR3 spans 13 residues. Germline CDR1 and CDR2: LNHDA and SQIVND (reference sequence). This CDR3 reads CASTSLIYGGYTF. CDR3 DNA: TGTGCCAGTACGTCTTTGATATACGGTGGCTACACCTTC. Full variable domain (remainder filled in from reference TRBV19 and TRBJ1-2): DGGITQSPKYLFRKEGQNVTLSCEQNLNHDAMYWYRQDPGQGLRLIYYSQIVNDFQKGDIAEGYSVSREKKESFPLTVTSAQKNPTAFYLCASTSLIYGGYTFGSGTRLTVV.

The CDR3 nucleotides are TGTGCCAGCAGCGGACTAGCGGGAGTGGGCACAGATACGCAGTATTTT. This encodes CASSGLAGVGTDTQYF. The rearrangement uses TRBV9 and TRBJ2-3; 12 nucleotides line up with TRBD2. CDR3 size: 16 residues. The germline gives CDR1 SGDLS, CDR2 YYNGEE. V was clipped by 3 bases and J by 1 base; unmatched bases: 3.

The chain joins TRBV4-3 to TRBJ2-7; D is undetermined. This CDR3 has 15 amino acids. Trimming cost V 4 bases and J 0 bases, with 13 bases left between them. Germline assignment: CDR1 LGHNA and CDR2 YSLEER. The CDR3 DNA reads TGCGCCAGCAGCCGTTCGGCAGAACTCTCCTACGAGCAGTACTTC. It yields the protein CASSRSAELSYEQYF.

This clone occurred once. The chain employs TRBV7-9 and TRBJ1-2; D perhaps matches TRBD1 (5 bases). The CDR3 has 14 amino acids. Trimming removed 4 bases at V and 2 bases at J, with 11 bases between. Germline V gene sequence: CDR1 SEHNR, CDR2 FQNEAQ (reference sequence). The CDR3 reads CASSSSGVNYGYTF. CDR3 DNA: TGTGCCAGCAGCTCCTCGGGGGTAAACTATGGCTACACCTTC.

J is TRBJ1-5 and V is TRBV19; D uncertain. The CDR3 is made up of 13 amino acids. Germline V CDR1 and CDR2: LNHDA, SQIVND (reference sequence). V lost 3 bases and J lost 7, with 10 bases in between. The CDR3 sequence is CASSMVGSQPQHF. The CDR3 coding sequence is TGTGCCAGTAGTATGGTAGGATCCCAGCCCCAGCATTTT.

This chain uses TRBV6-6 with TRBJ1-2; D call uncertain. Trimming cost V 6 bases and J 5 bases, with 10 bases left between them. The CDR3 is 12 residues long. In germline, CDR1 is MNHNY, CDR2 SVGAGI (reference sequence). The CDR3 nucleotides are TGTGCCAGCAGAGCAACGGAATATGGCTACACCTTC. As protein: CASRATEYGYTF.

This clone came up once. The CDR3 spells CAWNQGETQYF. The CDR3 DNA reads TGTGCCTGGAACCAGGGAGAGACCCAGTACTTC. V and J are TRBV30 and TRBJ2-5; D might be TRBD1 (5 bases). The CDR3 totals 11 residues. Germline V gives CDR1 GTSNPN, CDR2 SVGIG (reference sequence). V shed 4 bases and J shed 4 bases, with 7 bases lying between them.

The rearrangement uses TRBV5-4 and TRBJ1-2; D uncertain. V gave up 3 bases and J gave up 3 bases, with 6 bases separating them. Germline-derived CDR1 and CDR2 are SGHNT and YYREEE (reference sequence). The CDR3 covers 12 residues. The CDR3 spells CASSSRDYGYTF. Written as DNA, the CDR3 is TGTGCCAGCAGCTCTCGGGACTATGGCTACACCTTC.

The chain employs TRBV5-5 and TRBJ1-1; D remains ambiguous. Looked up from germline, CDR1 is SGHKS and CDR2 is YYEKEE (reference sequence). V shed 3 bases and J shed 0 bases, with 9 bases lying between them. The CDR3 contains 14 residues. In DNA form, the CDR3 reads TGTGCCAGCAGCTCCGGAGACATGAACACTGAAGCTTTCTTT. It translates to CASSSGDMNTEAFF.

J is TRBJ2-1 and V is TRBV7-3; 11 bases fit TRBD1. The germline gives CDR1 SGHTA, CDR2 FQGTGA. V dropped 4 bases and J dropped 8; count of bases not matched to a gene: 7. This CDR3 is built from 15 residues. For the CDR3, the DNA is TGTGCCAGCAGCTCCGGACAGGGGGCGCAGGATGAGCAGTTCTTC. Amino acids: CASSSGQGAQDEQFF.

The chain recombines TRBV19 with TRBJ1-4; no definite D call. V dropped 7 bases and J dropped 1 base, with 22 bases sitting between them. Germline values: CDR1 LNHDA, CDR2 SQIVND (reference sequence). This CDR3 spans 18 amino acids. CDR3 sequence: CASTKPTARGKTNEKLFF. DNA for the CDR3: TGTGCCAGTACAAAACCAACCGCAAGAGGGAAAACTAATGAAAAACTGTTTTTT. Full variable domain (outside the CDR3, taken from reference TRBV19 and TRBJ1-4): DGGITQSPKYLFRKEGQNVTLSCEQNLNHDAMYWYRQDPGQGLRLIYYSQIVNDFQKGDIAEGYSVSREKKESFPLTVTSAQKNPTAFYLCASTKPTARGKTNEKLFFGSGTQLSVL.

This chain links TRBV7-2 with TRBJ1-4, with 9 positions matching TRBD1. CDR3 length: 15 amino acids. V lost 2 bases to trimming and J lost 4 bases; unmatched junction nucleotides: 2. In germline, CDR1 is SGHTA, CDR2 FQGNSA. The CDR3 is CASSLRGQGNEKLFF. In DNA form, the CDR3 reads TGTGCCAGCAGCTTACGGGGACAGGGTAATGAAAAACTGTTTTTT. Complete variable domain (other parts from reference TRBV7-2 and TRBJ1-4): GAGVSQSPSNKVTEKGKDVELRCDPISGHTALYWYRQSLGQGLEFLIYFQGNSAPDKSGLPSDRFSAERTGGSVSTLTIQRTQQEDSAVYLCASSLRGQGNEKLFFGSGTQLSVL.

This rearrangement joins TRBV30 to TRBJ2-3; 12 bases agree with TRBD2. The CDR3 loop spans 16 amino acids. The junction had 6 bases not matched to a gene; V was cut back by 4 bases and J by 1 base. Germline V gene data show CDR1 as GTSNPN and CDR2 as SVGIG (reference sequence). CDR3 coding DNA: TGTGCCTGGATCCCAGGACTAGCGGGGCGCACAGATACGCAGTATTTT. Its protein product is CAWIPGLAGRTDTQYF.

The chain recombines TRBV5-1 with TRBJ1-2; a possible D gene is TRBD1 (5 bases). This CDR3 is 15 amino acids long. Germline assignment: CDR1 SGHRS and CDR2 YFSETQ. The V end was cut by 2 bases, the J end by 8 bases, with 19 bases between. The CDR3 is CASSLAGTEASGYTF. The DNA for the CDR3 is TGCGCCAGCAGCTTAGCCGGGACTGAGGCTAGCGGCTACACCTTC.

To note about this clone: At one boundary the junction diverges from the germline segment, which might be a read error. The rearrangement links TRBV7-7 to TRBJ1-6; D unclear. CDR3 length: 13 residues. Germline CDR1 SSHAT, CDR2 FNYEAQ (reference sequence). Here the CDR3 reads CASSFGEDSPLHF. Here the CDR3 DNA reads TGTGCTAGCAGCTTCGGGGAGGATTCACCCCTCCACTTT.

The J gene is TRBJ2-5, the V gene TRBV5-1; maybe TRBD2 (5 bases). The germline V gene encodes CDR1 SGHRS and CDR2 YFSETQ. The CDR3 has 15 residues. Trimming stripped 0 bases from V and 5 bases from J, with 14 bases between. CDR3 DNA: TGCGCCAGCAGCTTGGGATCTTCTCCGGGGGAGACCCAGTACTTC. This sequence encodes CASSLGSSPGETQYF.

As to this clone: Other nucleotide sequences in the sample specify the same CDR3. The chain links TRBV7-9 to TRBJ1-4; D is unresolved. The germline gives CDR1 SEHNR, CDR2 FQNEAQ (reference sequence). The V end lost 3 bases, the J end lost 5 bases, and 10 bases lay between the germline ends. This CDR3 is built from 14 residues. As DNA, the CDR3 is TGTGCCAGCAGCTTCCGCAGCGACAATGAAAAACTGTTTTTT. This gives the protein CASSFRSDNEKLFF.

The V call is TRBV2, the J call TRBJ1-1; D is possibly TRBD1 (6 bases). CDR3 size: 13 residues. With 5 bases removed from V and 4 bases from J, the gap between germline ends came to 11 bases. CDR1 is SNHLY, CDR2 FYNNEI, per germline. CDR3 sequence: CASSSSGATEAFF. The CDR3 DNA reads as TGTGCCAGCAGTTCCTCAGGGGCCACTGAAGCTTTCTTT.

The chain employs TRBV7-2 and TRBJ1-3, with 7 bases lining up with TRBD1. This CDR3 region has 15 residues. Germline trimming cut 4 bases from V and 1 base from J; bases unmatched to any gene: 4. Per the germline V gene, CDR1 is SGHTA and CDR2 is FQGNSA. CDR3 protein: CASSSDRQSGNTIYF. Written as DNA, the CDR3 is TGTGCCAGCAGCTCGGACAGGCAATCTGGAAACACCATATATTTT.

The chain carries TRBV10-3 and TRBJ2-4, with D perhaps matching TRBD2 (6 bases). Per the germline V gene, CDR1 is ENHRY and CDR2 is SYGVKD. This CDR3 is 14 amino acids long. V was pared by 11 bases and J by 3 bases, with 17 bases between. The CDR3 is CAASPGSGKNIQYF. As DNA, the CDR3 is TGTGCCGCTTCCCCCGGGAGTGGCAAAAACATTCAGTACTTC.

On this clone itself: This sample also contains other DNA sequences that code for the same CDR3. This chain connects TRBV30 to TRBJ2-1; 7 bases align to TRBD1. The germline CDR1 and CDR2 sequences are GTSNPN and SVGIG (reference sequence). The CDR3 has 12 amino acids. The V segment lost 5 bases and the J segment 4 bases; nucleotides outside the gene matches: 2. CDR3 protein: CAWGTEYNEQFF. In nucleotides, the CDR3 is TGTGCCTGGGGGACAGAATACAATGAGCAGTTCTTC. Using reference TRBV30 and TRBJ2-1 for the parts outside the CDR3, the full variable domain is SQTIHQWPATLVQPVGSPLSLECTVEGTSNPNLYWYRQAAGRGLQLLFYSVGIGQISSEVPQNLSASRPQDRQFILSSKKLLLSDSGFYLCAWGTEYNEQFFGPGTRLTVL.

This clone was seen a single time. This sequence joins TRBV18 and TRBJ2-1; 10 positions agree with TRBD2. The length of the CDR3 is 16 residues. Germline V gene lookup returns CDR1 KGHSH and CDR2 LQKENI. The J segment lost 7 bases and the V segment lost 0 bases, leaving 6 bases of the junction unmatched. The DNA of the CDR3 is TGTGCCAGCTCACCACCTCCAGCGGGAGGGGGGAATGAGCAGTTCTTC. Translation gives CASSPPPAGGGNEQFF.